What follows is one T cell receptor (beta chain) and its context. These data are taken from a study of OX40 agonist ivuxolimab in advanced cancers. Germline values: CDR1 SGDLS, CDR2 YYNGEE. V lost 4 bases to trimming and J lost 1 base; unmatched junction nucleotides: 11. The CDR3 runs to 17 residues. Blood samples were obtained at baseline, cycle 4 day 1, and cycle 7 day 1. Method: immunoSEQ multiplex PCR; TCRdb's copy keeps in-frame clones and lacks some. The repertoire holds some 17,000 clones, with approximately 91% as singletons. This clonotype was sampled from an adult with an advanced solid tumor such as melanoma, head and neck, liver or kidney cancer. V usage is TRBV9 and J usage is TRBJ2-1, with 7 bases fitting TRBD1. This specimen consisted of CD4+ or CD8+ T cells sorted from blood, obtained in a trial of the OX40 agonist ivuxolimab. The CDR3 region has the DNA TGTGCCAGCAGCAGCCGGGACAGTATAGTTTCCTACAATGAGCAGTTCTTC. Translating it yields CASSSRDSIVSYNEQFF.